What follows describes a single TCR beta chain. Sequencing used immunoSEQ multiplex PCR; TCRdb keeps in-frame clones, though not all of them. This sample has tens of thousands of clones, with less than 90% found just once. These data originate in a study of OX40 agonist ivuxolimab in advanced cancers. For the study at large: Those treated in dose escalation had hepatocellular carcinoma, melanoma, renal cell cancer or head and neck cancer. Averaging 60 years in age, with a range of about 23 to 90, the cohort was around 83% male. Among those treated, three patients had partial responses, one with hepatocellular carcinoma and two with cutaneous melanoma.

Individuals having autoimmune disease history or systemic immunosuppression were not enrolled. The V end lost 0 bases, the J end lost 6 bases, and 8 bases lay between the germline ends. This CDR3 comprises 13 residues. In germline, CDR1 is MNHEY, CDR2 SVGAGI. The V call is TRBV6-5, the J call TRBJ1-1; D is unclear. This specimen was CD4+ or CD8+ T cells sorted from blood, taken in a trial of the OX40 agonist ivuxolimab. This TCR came from an adult with an advanced solid tumor such as melanoma, head and neck, liver or kidney cancer. Here the CDR3 DNA reads TGTGCCAGCAGTTACTCACAACTTGCTGAAGCTTTCTTT. It codes for CASSYSQLAEAFF.